Listed below are T cell receptor beta chains from one sample, sequenced in a study of control samples from healthy donors and cancer patients. TCRdb's table, derived via immunoSEQ multiplex PCR, lists solely in-frame clones and lacks some. The sample has approximately 170,000 clones, about 94% seen once; the top ten hold about 0.73%. Sequences were obtained from blood. The receptors were gathered from a woman aged 25 to 39 in good health. Both conserved end residues are part of each CDR3. D genes are given only for firm matches. Expanded clones get a size class; other rows say once, few or many, or leave the size out.

>TRBJ1-5|NA|TRBV28|NA
CASSLDSNQPQHF
TGTGCCAGCAGTTTAGACAGCAATCAGCCCCAGCATTTT
>TRBJ1-1|NA|TRBV5-1|NA
CASSLGGARGNTEAFF
TGCGCCAGCAGCTTGGGAGGGGCGAGGGGGAACACTGAAGCTTTCTTT
>TRBJ2-1|TRBD1|TRBV4-1|few
CASSQGRGTGANEQFF
TGCGCCAGCAGCCAAGGCCGGGGGACAGGGGCCAATGAGCAGTTCTTC
>TRBJ2-7|NA|TRBV5-8|NA
CASSLGQIFSYEQYF
TGTGCCAGCAGCCTAGGACAAATCTTCTCCTACGAGCAGTACTTC
>TRBJ1-1|NA|TRBV7-2|NA
CASSFGGSTEAFF
TGTGCCAGCAGCTTCGGCGGTAGCACTGAAGCTTTCTTT
>TRBJ2-1|TRBD2|TRBV10-3|once
CAIRKRDNYNEQFF
TGTGCCATCAGGAAGCGGGATAACTACAATGAGCAGTTCTTC
>TRBJ2-1|TRBD2|TRBV27|NA
CASSPGTSGMSEQFF
TGTGCCAGCAGTCCAGGGACTAGCGGGATGAGTGAGCAGTTCTTC
>TRBJ1-1|TRBD1|TRBV6-1|NA
CASSEWGGGPMNTEAFF
TGTGCCAGCAGTGAATGGGGAGGGGGCCCGATGAACACTGAAGCTTTCTTT
>TRBJ2-5|NA|TRBV30|NA
CAWSVAGWETQYF
TGTGCCTGGAGTGTTGCGGGGTGGGAGACCCAGTACTTC
>TRBJ2-3|NA|TRBV3-1/TRBV3-2|NA
CASKTFGADTQYF
NA
>TRBJ2-1|NA|TRBV2|NA
CASGPTYNEQFF
TGTGCCAGCGGTCCTACTTACAATGAGCAGTTCTTC
>TRBJ1-1|TRBD1|TRBV11-1|NA
CASSPGTGREAFF
TGTGCCAGCAGCCCCGGGACAGGGCGTGAAGCTTTCTTT
>TRBJ1-1|NA|TRBV18|NA
CASSNPGAWGNTEAFF
TGTGCCAGCTCAAACCCAGGGGCGTGGGGGAACACTGAAGCTTTCTTT